This entry is about one T cell receptor beta chain. The antigen is not known. The sample originates from a study of early stage breast cancer tumors. The overall study: ER+/PR+/HER2- status applied to about 80% of the 16 invasive breast tumors.

General study findings and limits: Commonly generated sequences made up most enriched TCRB sequences shared between patients.

The V end lost 4 bases, the J end lost 0 bases, and 17 bases lay between the germline ends. Germline V gene sequence: CDR1 SGHTS, CDR2 YDEGEE. There are 17 residues in the CDR3. Measured with immunoSEQ multiplex PCR; TCRdb has only the in-frame clones, and not every one. Of about 30,000 clones in the sample, roughly two thirds were seen once. This clonotype was obtained from a person aged 50-59 years with breast cancer. The chain combines TRBV5-8 with TRBJ1-5; D may be TRBD1 (6 bases). The specimen sequenced was blood. CDR3 coding DNA: TGTGCCAGCAGCGTCGGGACAATCCTAAATAGCAATCAGCCCCAGCATTTT. Its protein product is CASSVGTILNSNQPQHF.